What follows are 19 T cell receptor beta chains derived from one specimen sequenced in a study of cytomegalovirus exposure and HLA in healthy donors. Primers included in the PCR were 60 Vbeta and 13 Jbeta primers. Clones were sequenced by immunoSEQ multiplex PCR, and TCRdb holds only the in-frame ones, with some missing. The sample lists about 170,000 clones, about 85% occurring once. Sequenced input: PBMCs. These receptors were collected from a boy under 10 years old in good health and CMV-seronegative.

The V call is TRBV5-8, the J call TRBJ2-1; a possible D gene is TRBD2 (5 bases). This CDR3 spans 17 amino acids. The V gene lost 4 bases and the J gene lost 0 bases, with 17 bases spanning the gap. Germline CDR1 and CDR2: SGHTS and YDEGEE. CDR3 region: CASSGWRAVSSYNEQFF. The CDR3, as DNA: TGTGCCAGCAGCGGCTGGCGGGCGGTTAGCTCCTACAATGAGCAGTTCTTC. Using reference TRBV5-8 and TRBJ2-1 for the parts outside the CDR3, the full variable domain is EAGVTQSPTHLIKTRGQQATLRCSPISGHTSVYWYQQALGLGLQFLLWYDEGEERNRGNFPPRFSGRQFPNYSSELNVNALELEDSALYLCASSGWRAVSSYNEQFFGPGTRLTVL.

This clone was observed once. The chain couples TRBV7-9 to TRBJ2-7; TRBD2 matches at 8 bases. This CDR3 region has 15 residues. The junction had 9 bases not matched to a gene; V was cut back by 2 bases and J by 6 bases. The germline CDR1 and CDR2 sequences are SEHNR and FQNEAQ (reference sequence). CDR3 in DNA: TGTGCCAGCAGCTTAAGCCAGCGGGAGAATTTCGAGCAGTACTTC. Translation gives CASSLSQRENFEQYF.

J is TRBJ1-5 and V is TRBV19; a possible D gene is TRBD1 (6 bases). The length of the CDR3 is 15 residues. Per the germline V gene, CDR1 is LNHDA and CDR2 is SQIVND (reference sequence). Trimming shortened V by 3 bases and J by 4 bases, and 13 bases separated the two germline ends. The CDR3 sequence is CASSMGQGKNQPQHF. The DNA for the CDR3 is TGTGCCAGTAGTATGGGTCAGGGGAAAAATCAGCCCCAGCATTTT.

The rearrangement uses TRBV6-1 and TRBJ1-4; tentatively, D is TRBD1 (5 bases). V was trimmed by 7 bases and J by 3 bases, leaving 9 bases between them. Germline CDR1 reads MNHNS; CDR2 reads SASEGT. This CDR3 has 13 amino acids. CDR3 loop: CASKGAANEKLFF. CDR3 bases: TGTGCCAGCAAAGGGGCGGCTAATGAAAAACTGTTTTTT.

The chain uses TRBV4-2 and TRBJ2-2; D is perhaps TRBD2 (6 bases). The germline V and J ends were trimmed by 1 base and 6 bases, with 18 bases remaining between them. Germline CDR1 reads LGHNA; CDR2 reads YNFKEQ. The CDR3 is 17 amino acids. CDR3 DNA: TGTGCCAGCAGCCAAGTAGGGGCGGGATTCGACGCCGGGGAGCTGTTTTTT. Its protein is CASSQVGAGFDAGELFF.

This sequence joins TRBV19 and TRBJ2-1; 7 bases are shared with TRBD2. This CDR3 has 13 residues. The junction had 1 base not matched to a gene; V was cut back by 5 bases and J by 3 bases. Germline V gene lookup returns CDR1 LNHDA and CDR2 SQIVND (reference sequence). The CDR3 DNA reads TGTGCCAGTAGTTGGGGGGGCTACAATGAGCAGTTCTTC. It specifies CASSWGGYNEQFF. Combining the CDR3 with reference TRBV19 and TRBJ2-1 gives the whole variable domain DGGITQSPKYLFRKEGQNVTLSCEQNLNHDAMYWYRQDPGQGLRLIYYSQIVNDFQKGDIAEGYSVSREKKESFPLTVTSAQKNPTAFYLCASSWGGYNEQFFGPGTRLTVL.

This clone came up once. The genes are TRBV5-6 and TRBJ1-1; D is unresolved. The V end lost 4 bases, the J end lost 1 base, and 14 bases lay between the germline ends. Germline values: CDR1 SGHDT, CDR2 YYEEEE. This CDR3 has 15 amino acids. For the CDR3, the DNA is TGTGCCAGCAGCGCCTGGCGGGGTTGGAACACTGAAGCTTTCTTT. Amino acid sequence: CASSAWRGWNTEAFF. Variable domain in full (rest from reference TRBV5-6 and TRBJ1-1): DAGVTQSPTHLIKTRGQQVTLRCSPKSGHDTVSWYQQALGQGPQFIFQYYEEEERQRGNFPDRFSGHQFPNYSSELNVNALLLGDSALYLCASSAWRGWNTEAFFGQGTRLTVV.

Notes on this clone: This CDR3 is also generated by other DNA sequences in the sample. The chain recombines TRBV5-5 with TRBJ1-6, with TRBD1 matching over 9 bases. The CDR3 loop spans 15 amino acids. The germline V gene encodes CDR1 SGHKS and CDR2 YYEKEE (reference sequence). The V segment lost 4 bases and the J segment 6 bases; nucleotides outside the gene matches: 5. CDR3 residues: CASSPTQGANSPLHF. The CDR3 coding sequence is TGTGCCAGCAGCCCGACACAGGGGGCTAATTCACCCCTCCACTTT.

For this clone: This sample also contains other DNA sequences that code for the same CDR3. The V gene is TRBV2, the J gene TRBJ2-7; D perhaps matches TRBD1 (5 bases). The germline V gene has CDR1 SNHLY and CDR2 FYNNEI. The CDR3 has 14 residues. CDR3 nucleotide sequence: TGTGCCAGCAGTTCCCAGGGCCGATCCTATGAGCAGTACGTC. Translation gives CASSSQGRSYEQYV.

In its sample, this clone was seen once. J is TRBJ2-3 and V is TRBV5-1; TRBD2 matches at 11 bases. The V segment lost 3 bases and the J segment 0 bases; nucleotides outside the gene matches: 12. There are 19 residues in the CDR3. Per the germline V gene, CDR1 is SGHRS and CDR2 is YFSETQ. CDR3 in DNA: TGCGCCAGCAGCTCGAGGAAGACTAGCGGGGAGGGTAGCACAGATACGCAGTATTTT. Its translation is CASSSRKTSGEGSTDTQYF. Filled out from reference TRBV5-1 and TRBJ2-3, the complete variable domain reads KAGVTQTPRYLIKTRGQQVTLSCSPISGHRSVSWYQQTPGQGLQFLFEYFSETQRNKGNFPGRFSGRQFSNSRSEMNVSTLELGDSALYLCASSSRKTSGEGSTDTQYFGPGTRLTVL.

The genes are TRBV7-9 and TRBJ2-1; a weak D match, TRBD1 (5 bases). Trimming left V 4 bases short and J 0 bases short, with 13 bases between. The CDR3 has 16 amino acids. CDR1 and CDR2 from the germline V gene are SEHNR and FQNEAQ (reference sequence). This CDR3 reads CASSSGHMSSYNEQFF. The CDR3 DNA is TGTGCCAGCAGCTCTGGACATATGAGCTCCTACAATGAGCAGTTCTTC.

J is TRBJ1-1 and V is TRBV7-9; 8 nucleotides match TRBD1. This CDR3 comprises 13 residues. V lost 4 bases and J lost 3; bases outside the gene matches: 1. CDR1 and CDR2 (germline): SEHNR, FQNEAQ (reference sequence). CDR3 sequence: CASSWGQDTEAFF. Written as DNA, the CDR3 is TGTGCCAGCAGCTGGGGACAGGACACTGAAGCTTTCTTT.

The rearrangement uses TRBV11-1 and TRBJ2-5, with TRBD1 matching 7 bases. J gave up 2 bases and V 4 bases, and 10 bases lay outside the gene matches. The CDR3 totals 16 residues. CDR1 is SGHAT, CDR2 FQDESV, per germline (reference sequence). CDR3 in amino acids: CASSSWAGGSQETQYF. The CDR3, as DNA: TGTGCCAGCAGCTCGTGGGCAGGGGGTAGTCAAGAGACCCAGTACTTC.

The chain joins TRBV2 to TRBJ2-1, with D possibly matching TRBD2 (6 bases). Germline V gene data show CDR1 as SNHLY and CDR2 as FYNNEI. The length of the CDR3 is 15 residues. The ends were cut back, 3 bases at V and 9 bases at J, with 18 bases in the middle. The chain's CDR3 is CASSEWDLGTSEQFF. The CDR3 nucleotides are TGTGCCAGCAGTGAGTGGGACTTAGGTACATCTGAGCAGTTCTTC. Full variable domain (rest looked up from reference TRBV2 and TRBJ2-1): EPEVTQTPSHQVTQMGQEVILRCVPISNHLYFYWYRQILGQKVEFLVSFYNNEISEKSEIFDDQFSVERPDGSNFTLKIRSTKLEDSAMYFCASSEWDLGTSEQFFGPGTRLTVL.

In regard to this clone: One junction end does not reproduce the germline sequence, and a read error may be involved. The chain combines TRBV7-9 with TRBJ1-5, with 8 bases lining up with TRBD1. Germline V lookup: CDR1 SEHNR, CDR2 FQNEAQ (reference sequence). The CDR3 runs 19 residues. Written as DNA, the CDR3 is TGTGCCAGCAGCTTAGCTACAGGGGGGCGACAAGGTCATAATCCGCCCCAGCATTTT. This sequence encodes CASSLATGGRQGHNPPQHF.

V is TRBV6-4 and J is TRBJ2-2, with 7 bases that match TRBD1. This CDR3 spans 16 amino acids. After removal of 5 bases from V and 0 bases from J, the junction contained 6 bases not matched to a gene. CDR1 is MRHNA, CDR2 SNTAGT, per germline. The CDR3 loop reads CASSRTTGSNTGELFF. The CDR3 DNA follows: TGTGCCAGCAGTAGAACGACAGGGTCGAACACCGGGGAGCTGTTTTTT.

The chain joins TRBV7-3 to TRBJ2-3; possible D gene TRBD2, 5 bases. Trimming stripped 0 bases from V and 1 base from J, with 5 bases between. The CDR3 loop spans 14 amino acids. Germline V gives CDR1 SGHTA, CDR2 FQGTGA. The CDR3 loop is CASSLTSGTDTQYF. CDR3 DNA sequence: TGTGCCAGCAGCTTAACTAGCGGCACAGATACGCAGTATTTT.

There are a few counts of this clone. CDR3 region: CASSLSAGNTEAFF. The CDR3 nucleotides are TGCGCCAGCAGCTTGTCTGCAGGGAACACTGAAGCTTTCTTT. The chain uses TRBV5-1 and TRBJ1-1; no definite D call. Germline values: CDR1 SGHRS, CDR2 YFSETQ. The germline V and J ends were trimmed by 1 base and 1 base, with 8 bases remaining between them. The length of the CDR3 is 14 residues.

V is TRBV5-1 and J is TRBJ2-6; TRBD2 is a possible D gene (6 bases). The V end was cut by 7 bases, the J end by 0 bases, with 14 bases between. Germline V gene data show CDR1 as SGHRS and CDR2 as YFSETQ. The CDR3 has 16 amino acids. The CDR3 reads CASRRDLHSGANVLTF. CDR3 DNA: TGCGCCAGCCGGCGGGACTTACACTCTGGGGCCAACGTCCTGACTTTC.